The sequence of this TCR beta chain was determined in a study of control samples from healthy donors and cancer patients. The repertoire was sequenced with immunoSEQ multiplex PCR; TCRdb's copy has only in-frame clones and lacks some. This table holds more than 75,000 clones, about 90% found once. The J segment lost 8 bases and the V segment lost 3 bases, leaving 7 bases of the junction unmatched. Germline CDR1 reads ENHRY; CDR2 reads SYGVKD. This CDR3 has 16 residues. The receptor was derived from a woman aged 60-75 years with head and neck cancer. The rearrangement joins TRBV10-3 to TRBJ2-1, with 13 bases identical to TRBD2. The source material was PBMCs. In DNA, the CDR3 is TGTGCCATCAGTGACCCCGGGACTAGCGGGACATATGAGCAGTTCTTC. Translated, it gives CAISDPGTSGTYEQFF.